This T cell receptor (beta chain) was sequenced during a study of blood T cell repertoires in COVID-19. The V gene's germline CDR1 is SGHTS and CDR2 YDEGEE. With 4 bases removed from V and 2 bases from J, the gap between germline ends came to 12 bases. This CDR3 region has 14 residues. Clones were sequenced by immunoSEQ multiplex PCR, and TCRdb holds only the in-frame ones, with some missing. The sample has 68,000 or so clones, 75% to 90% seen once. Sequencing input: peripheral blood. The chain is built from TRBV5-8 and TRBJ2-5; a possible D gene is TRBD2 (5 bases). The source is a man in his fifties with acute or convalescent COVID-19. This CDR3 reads CASSPPAAQETQYF. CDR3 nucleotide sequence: TGTGCCAGCAGCCCCCCAGCGGCACAAGAGACCCAGTACTTC.